The 2 T cell receptor beta chains presented below share a single source sample, sequenced in a study of T cell repertoires in cytomegalovirus infection (dated by TCRdb to between 2018 and 2020). The reads were generated on an Illumina HiSeq 1500. The public reads were run again by TCRdb, first through fastp at Q25 and then through MiXCR, and only productive beta chains were kept. Every CDR3 protein is listed once, alongside the most common genes and DNA of its rows. This sample lists 490,000 or so distinct CDR3 sequences; roughly 12% were detected once. 10% to 13% of the sample rests with the top ten. The sequenced sample consisted of PBMCs. The receptors derive from a human donor in good health (CMV status not recorded). Some clones in this sample may be carry-over from other donors' samples.

The chain uses TRBV2 and TRBJ2-5; 14 nucleotides agree with TRBD2. The CDR3 runs to 16 residues. Germline values: CDR1 SNHLY, CDR2 FYNNEI. Trimming cost V 6 bases and J 2 bases; bases outside gene matches: 5. CDR3 protein: CASRGLAGVVQETQYF. In nucleotides, the CDR3 is TGTGCCAGCAGGGGACTAGCGGGAGTGGTTCAAGAGACCCAGTACTTC. Together with reference TRBV2 and TRBJ2-5, the CDR3 gives the full variable domain: EPEVTQTPSHQVTQMGQEVILRCVPISNHLYFYWYRQILGQKVEFLVSFYNNEISEKSEIFDDQFSVERPDGSNFTLKIRSTKLEDSAMYFCASRGLAGVVQETQYFGPGTRLLVL.

Concerning this clonotype itself: This may be a read error: a much more frequent sequence differs by one nucleotide. The DNA of the CDR3 is TGTGCCAGCAGCGTAAAGGGGAGCACAGATACGCAGTATTTT. Translated, it gives CASSVKGSTDTQYF. The V and J genes are TRBV9 and TRBJ2-3; TRBD1 is a possible D gene (5 bases). V shed 1 base and J shed 0 bases, with 6 bases lying between them. CDR1 and CDR2 (germline): SGDLS, YYNGEE. CDR3 length equals 14 residues. The full variable domain, completed using reference TRBV9 and TRBJ2-3, is DSGVTQTPKHLITATGQRVTLRCSPRSGDLSVYWYQQSLDQGLQFLIQYYNGEERAKGNILERFSAQQFPDLHSELNLSSLELGDSALYFCASSVKGSTDTQYFGPGTRLTVL.